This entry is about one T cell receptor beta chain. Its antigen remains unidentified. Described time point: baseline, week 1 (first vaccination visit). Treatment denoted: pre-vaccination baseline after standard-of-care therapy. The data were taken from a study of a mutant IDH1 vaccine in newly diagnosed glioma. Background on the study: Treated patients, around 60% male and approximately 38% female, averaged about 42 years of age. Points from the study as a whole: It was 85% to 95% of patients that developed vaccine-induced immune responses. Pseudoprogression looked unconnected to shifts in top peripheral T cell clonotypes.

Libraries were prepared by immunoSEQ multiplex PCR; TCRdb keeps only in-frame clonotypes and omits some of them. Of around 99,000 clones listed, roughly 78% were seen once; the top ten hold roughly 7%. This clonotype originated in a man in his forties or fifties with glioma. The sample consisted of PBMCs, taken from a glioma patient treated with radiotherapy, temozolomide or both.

The CDR3 DNA reads as TGTGCCAGCAGTGGGACCAGGGGCAATCAGCCCCAGCATTTT. This sequence encodes CASSGTRGNQPQHF. The chain has TRBV2 and TRBJ1-5; TRBD1 is a possible D gene (5 bases). V was pared by 4 bases and J by 2 bases, with 9 bases between. Germline-derived CDR1 and CDR2 are SNHLY and FYNNEI. The CDR3 contains 14 residues.